This T cell receptor (beta chain) derives from a study of patients and donors after allogeneic stem cell transplantation. The length of the CDR3 is 16 residues. V lost 4 bases, J lost 0 bases, and 8 bases stayed unmatched. CDR1 and CDR2 from the germline V gene are SGHRS and YFSETQ. In TCRdb, the RT-PCR reads were re-called with MiXCR into one record per CDR3 protein. Among hundreds of thousands of distinct CDR3 sequences, about a sixth were seen once, and the ten largest hold around 7.2%. The sequence derives from a human donor who was either an allogeneic HSCT recipient or a stem cell or donor lymphocyte infusion donor (not recorded which). It is not recorded whose cells these are; they may come from a transplant donor. The sequenced sample consisted of blood, either unsorted or a sorted T cell fraction (not recorded which). This chain connects TRBV5-1 to TRBJ2-7; TRBD2 aligns across 9 bases. The CDR3 DNA reads as TGCGCCAGCAGCGGGGCTAGCGGGACCAGCTCCTACGAGCAGTACTTC. Protein sequence: CASSGASGTSSYEQYF.